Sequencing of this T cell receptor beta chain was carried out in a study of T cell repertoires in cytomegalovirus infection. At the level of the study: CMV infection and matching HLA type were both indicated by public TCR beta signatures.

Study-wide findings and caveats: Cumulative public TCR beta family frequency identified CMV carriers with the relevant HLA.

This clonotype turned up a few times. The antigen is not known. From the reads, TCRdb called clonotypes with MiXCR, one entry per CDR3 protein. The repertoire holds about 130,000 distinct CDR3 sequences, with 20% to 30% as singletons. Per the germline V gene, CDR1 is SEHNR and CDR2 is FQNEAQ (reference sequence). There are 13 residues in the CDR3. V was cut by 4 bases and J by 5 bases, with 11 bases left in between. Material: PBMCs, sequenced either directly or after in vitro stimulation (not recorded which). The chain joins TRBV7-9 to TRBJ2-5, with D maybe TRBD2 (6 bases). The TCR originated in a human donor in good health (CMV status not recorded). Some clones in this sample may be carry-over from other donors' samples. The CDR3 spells CASSSLGGETQYF. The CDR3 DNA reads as TGTGCCAGCAGCTCCCTCGGAGGGGAGACCCAGTACTTC.